The clone carrying this TCR beta chain was counted once. Its specificity is unknown. This sample is part of a study of T cell responses to AZD1222 COVID-19 vaccine. V lost 0 bases, J lost 5 bases, and 14 bases lay in between. The CDR3 length is 15 residues. Germline-derived CDR1 and CDR2 are SGDLS and YYNGEE. Study observations and caveats: Donors, mostly white British, included more females; clonal diversity was possibly underestimated.

Measured with immunoSEQ multiplex PCR; TCRdb has only the in-frame clones, and not every one. This table has around 140,000 clones, 65% to 90% appearing once. The clonotype originates from an adult who received the MenACWY meningococcal vaccine as a control. The sequences come from peripheral blood, collected 28 days after the second dose of the MenACWY control vaccine. V and J are TRBV9 and TRBJ1-2; no firm D call. CDR3 amino acids: CASSVAPRTGYGYTF. The CDR3, as DNA: TGTGCCAGCAGCGTAGCTCCCCGTACGGGGTATGGCTACACCTTC.